This TCR beta chain was retrieved from a study of T cell responses to AZD1222 COVID-19 vaccine. Study in general: Pooled together were second doses at about 4 or about 12 weeks. Study-level points and caveats: Nearly half of spike-specific TCRs reportedly target unmutated variant regions. Receipt of two AZD1222 doses was followed by a rise in Spike-specific TCR breadth and depth.

The table came from immunoSEQ multiplex PCR; TCRdb's copy has only in-frame clones and leaves some out. The data contain almost 80,000 clones, approximately 90% of them seen just once; the ten biggest clones take up roughly 24%. This clone was recorded once. Its antigen is unknown. V lost 0 bases and J 0 bases, leaving 12 bases between the germline ends. Germline V gene lookup returns CDR1 MGHRA and CDR2 YSYEKL. The CDR3 is 17 residues long. Sequencing was performed on peripheral blood, taken on day 0 of AZD1222 vaccination. The clonotype was recovered from an adult in good health. This rearrangement joins TRBV4-1 to TRBJ2-4; TRBD1 might be the D (5 bases). Here the CDR3 DNA reads TGCGCCAGCAGCCAAGATTGGGCAGGGCTAGCCAAAAACATTCAGTACTTC. Its protein product is CASSQDWAGLAKNIQYF.